A selection of T cell receptor beta chains follows, all from one sample in a study of cytomegalovirus exposure and HLA in healthy donors. Sequencing was performed with immunoSEQ multiplex PCR; in TCRdb, only in-frame clones are kept and a portion is missing. The repertoire includes 100,000 to 150,000 clones, 65% to 80% of them detected once, and 3.5% to 4.5% sits in the top ten. The sequenced sample consisted of PBMCs. Receptors originate from a human donor in good health. CDR3s include the opening cysteine and the closing phenylalanine or tryptophan. The size entry is marked missing in some rows and otherwise reads once, few, many or a size class.

V,size,CDR3
TRBV4-1,once,CATKPRGGPATNEKLFF
TRBV28,once,CASSFWQQETQYF
TRBV7-2,-,CASSSALVQPQHF
TRBV27,-,CASSSLDRAYEQYF
TRBV6-1,-,CASSWDSLTGELFF
TRBV6-1,-,CASRRKDGGLFF
TRBV5-1,-,CASSLIAGEGTGELFF
TRBV4-1,few,CASSQGPACTF
TRBV11-3,-,CASSRTGSETQYF
TRBV4-1,-,CASSQGLLAGPSYNEQFF
TRBV28,-,CASSLMGPVGDTEAFF
TRBV9,-,CASSSIEPRTDTQYF
TRBV11-2,-,CASSLDLRSAHRGYF
TRBV6-1,-,CASSERGRSTDTQYF
TRBV14,-,CASSQDIRPLHF
TRBV19,-,CASRGRGSVQETQYF
TRBV7-2,-,CASSNEFRADTQYF
TRBV29-1,-,CSGRTVNEQFF
TRBV11-1,-,CASSLEGTGVETQYF
TRBV6-5,few,CASSSPVDGEQYF